This T cell receptor beta chain was identified during a study of T cell changes during pregnancy in multiple sclerosis. Libraries were prepared by immunoSEQ multiplex PCR; TCRdb keeps only in-frame clonotypes and omits some of them. The data hold some 60,000 clones, with about 88% observed a single time. Germline CDR1 reads SGHTA; CDR2 reads FQGNSA. Germline trimming cut 6 bases from V and 6 bases from J; bases unmatched to any gene: 16. The CDR3 is made up of 17 amino acids. The sample was peripheral blood, taken after pregnancy. This receptor was taken from a female donor with multiple sclerosis, enrolled in a pregnancy study. This chain uses TRBV7-2 with TRBJ1-3, with 8 bases lining up with TRBD1. The CDR3: CASRLRPATGEKNTIYF. The CDR3 bases are TGTGCCAGCAGGTTACGCCCCGCGACAGGGGAGAAAAACACCATATATTTT.